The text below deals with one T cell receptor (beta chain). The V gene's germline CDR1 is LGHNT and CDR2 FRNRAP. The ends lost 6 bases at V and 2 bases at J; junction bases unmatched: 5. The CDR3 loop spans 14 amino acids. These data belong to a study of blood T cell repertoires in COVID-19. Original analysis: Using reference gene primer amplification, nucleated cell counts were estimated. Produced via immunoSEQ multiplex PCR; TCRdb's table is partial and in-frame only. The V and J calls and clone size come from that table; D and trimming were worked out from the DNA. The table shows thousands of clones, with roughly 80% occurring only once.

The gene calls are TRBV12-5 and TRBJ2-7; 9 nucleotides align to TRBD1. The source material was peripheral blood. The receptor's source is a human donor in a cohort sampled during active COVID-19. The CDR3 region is CASGGTGRTYEQYF. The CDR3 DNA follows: TGTGCTAGTGGGGGGACAGGGAGGACCTACGAGCAGTACTTC.